A single sample is the source of the 3 T cell receptor beta chains below, sequenced in a study of preoperative IRX-2 immunotherapy in early breast cancer. The protocol was immunoSEQ multiplex PCR, while the TCRdb copy is restricted to in-frame clones and leaves out a portion. The data contain some 22,000 clones, approximately 96% of them singletons. The sample's treatment: preoperative locoregional IRX-2 cytokine immunotherapy. Sequences were derived from tumor tissue, sampled after IRX-2 immunotherapy. The source is a human donor with breast cancer.

J is TRBJ2-1 and V is TRBV5-1, with D unclear. CDR1 and CDR2 (germline): SGHRS, YFSETQ. The CDR3 length is 12 residues. The V end was cut by 4 bases, the J end by 7 bases, with 9 bases between. CDR3 DNA: TGCGCCAGCAGCACGCCAGCAAATGAGCAGTTCTTC. This translates into CASSTPANEQFF.

CDR3 coding DNA: TGTGCTAGTGGTTTGGCCACCCTTCGGACAGTCCAGCGGGAGTCCCTGACTTTC. It encodes CASGLATLRTVQRESLTF. This rearrangement joins TRBV12-5 to TRBJ2-7, with 8 nucleotides matching TRBD2. The end of the DNA aligns better with TRBJ2-6, so the J call may be wrong. Germline CDR1 LGHNT, CDR2 FRNRAP. The CDR3 covers 18 residues.

V usage is TRBV5-1 and J usage is TRBJ2-1; D not resolved. CDR3 size: 14 residues. The V gene lost 7 bases and the J gene lost 0 bases, with 11 bases spanning the gap. Germline CDR1 is SGHRS and CDR2 is YFSETQ. CDR3 region: CASAIPSSYNEQFF. In nucleotides, the CDR3 is TGCGCCAGCGCCATCCCGAGCTCCTACAATGAGCAGTTCTTC.